This T cell receptor (beta chain) emerged from a study of T cell responses to AZD1222 COVID-19 vaccine. The repertoire was sequenced with immunoSEQ multiplex PCR; TCRdb's copy has only in-frame clones and lacks some. This table has around 200,000 clones, around nine tenths appearing once. The source is an adult in good health. Specimen: peripheral blood, collected on day 0 of AZD1222 vaccination.

In DNA, the CDR3 is TGTGCCAGCAGCACTACTACAGGGGTTGGCACTGAAGCTTTCTTT. It encodes CASSTTTGVGTEAFF. The chain has TRBV21-1 and TRBJ1-1; the table's D call of TRBD1 was not tested on the DNA. TRBV21-1 is noted as a pseudogene. The CDR3 covers 15 residues.